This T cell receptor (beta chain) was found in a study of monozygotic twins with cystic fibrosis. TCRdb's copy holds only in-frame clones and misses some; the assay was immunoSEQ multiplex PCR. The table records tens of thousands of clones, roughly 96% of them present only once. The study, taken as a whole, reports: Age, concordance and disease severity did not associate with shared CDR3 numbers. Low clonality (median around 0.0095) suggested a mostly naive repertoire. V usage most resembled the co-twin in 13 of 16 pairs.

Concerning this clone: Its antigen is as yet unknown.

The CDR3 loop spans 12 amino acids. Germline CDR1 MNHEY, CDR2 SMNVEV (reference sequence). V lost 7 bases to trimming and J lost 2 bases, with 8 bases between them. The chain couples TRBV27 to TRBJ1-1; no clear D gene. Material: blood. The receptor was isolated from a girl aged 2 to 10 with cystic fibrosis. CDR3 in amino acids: CASMGANTEAFF. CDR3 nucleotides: TGTGCCAGCATGGGAGCAAACACTGAAGCTTTCTTT.